The count of the clone carrying this T cell receptor (beta chain) is one. These data are taken from a study of regulatory T cells in long-lasting Graves disease. Combining iRepertoire HTBI primers with Arm-PCR of CDR3 regions, the authors built TCR beta libraries. TCRdb used MiXCR to reprocess the multiplex PCR reads, holding one entry per CDR3 protein. The sample consists of roughly 510,000 distinct CDR3 sequences, about 16% of them appearing once. V shed 0 bases and J shed 5 bases, with 20 bases lying between them. Germline loops: CDR1 DFQATT, CDR2 SNEGSKA (reference sequence). This CDR3 has 17 amino acids. Time point given: newly diagnosed GD, antithyroid drugs for less than 3 months. Extracted PBMC RNA gave rise to the TCR library. The same data also went into a second study, on T cells in Graves' hyperthyroidism and ophthalmopathy.

The origin of this receptor is a man aged 18 to 35 with Graves disease. The chain couples TRBV20-1 to TRBJ2-1; a possible D gene is TRBD2 (7 bases). The sample in question was peripheral blood mononuclear cells (PBMCs), obtained at new diagnosis, from a patient treated with antithyroid drugs. The CDR3 region is CSARDFVGGGLDNEQFF. CDR3 nucleotides: TGCAGTGCTAGAGATTTCGTAGGCGGGGGCCTCGACAATGAGCAGTTCTTC.